A single sample is the source of the 13 T cell receptor beta chains below, sequenced in a study of cytomegalovirus exposure and HLA in healthy donors. PCR employed 60 Vbeta and 13 Jbeta primers. Only in-frame clones appear in the TCRdb table, and some are missing; sequencing was by immunoSEQ multiplex PCR. This table holds more than 95,000 clones, around 75% found once. Sequences were obtained from PBMCs. The origin of the receptors is a woman in her 50s in good health and CMV-seropositive.

This rearrangement joins TRBV7-9 to TRBJ1-1, with unresolved D. The CDR3 loop spans 13 amino acids. The germline gives CDR1 SEHNR, CDR2 FQNEAQ (reference sequence). Trimming stripped 5 bases from V and 5 bases from J, with 12 bases between. The chain's CDR3 is CASSLDGGTEAFF. DNA for the CDR3: TGTGCCAGCAGCCTGGACGGCGGGACTGAAGCTTTCTTT.

This clone was detected only a few times. V is TRBV5-1 and J is TRBJ2-7; TRBD2 matches 14 bases. Losses at the gene ends were 4 bases for V and 5 bases for J; bases not matched to a gene: 8. The CDR3 length is 16 residues. Germline CDR1 and CDR2: SGHRS and YFSETQ. CDR3 residues: CASSLGTSGSGHEQYF. Written as DNA, the CDR3 is TGCGCCAGCAGCCTGGGGACTAGCGGGAGTGGGCACGAGCAGTACTTC.

The chain carries TRBV7-8 and TRBJ1-1; TRBD1 aligns across 8 bases. This CDR3 contains 14 residues. After removal of 5 bases from V and 6 bases from J, the junction contained 8 bases not matched to a gene. The V gene's germline CDR1 is SGHVS and CDR2 FQNEAQ. This chain's CDR3 is CASSPRTGSAEAFF. CDR3 sequence (DNA): TGTGCCAGCAGCCCCCGGACAGGGTCAGCTGAAGCTTTCTTT.

The CDR3 region is CAWSQSNVAGELFF. For the CDR3, the DNA is TGTGCCTGGAGTCAATCTAACGTCGCCGGGGAGCTGTTTTTT. The chain links TRBV30 to TRBJ2-2; D gene unclear. There are 14 residues in the CDR3. With 2 bases removed from V and 6 bases from J, the gap between germline ends came to 13 bases. Per the germline V gene, CDR1 is GTSNPN and CDR2 is SVGIG (reference sequence).

The chain employs TRBV7-8 and TRBJ1-5, with 7 bases fitting TRBD1. The CDR3 runs to 15 residues. The germline gives CDR1 SGHVS, CDR2 FQNEAQ. V gave up 4 bases and J gave up 6 bases; unmatched junction bases: 9. In nucleotides, the CDR3 is TGTGCCAGCAGCTCGCGGGTAGGGGGCGGTCAGCCCCAGCATTTT. Translating it yields CASSSRVGGGQPQHF. The variable domain in full, completed from reference TRBV7-8 and TRBJ1-5, reads GAGVSQSPRYKVAKRGQDVALRCDPISGHVSLFWYQQALGQGPEFLTYFQNEAQLDKSGLPSDRFFAERPEGSVSTLKIQRTQQEDSAVYLCASSSRVGGGQPQHFGDGTRLSIL.

The chain has TRBV30 and TRBJ2-7, with D possibly matching TRBD2 (8 bases). This CDR3 spans 22 amino acids. V dropped 2 bases and J dropped 4 bases, with 39 bases sitting between them. Germline V gives CDR1 GTSNPN, CDR2 SVGIG (reference sequence). CDR3 protein: CAWSWGRQGVFSGDGPPYEQYF. DNA for the CDR3: TGTGCCTGGAGTTGGGGTAGACAGGGAGTATTTAGCGGGGATGGGCCCCCTTACGAGCAGTACTTC. The variable domain in full, with the rest retrieved from reference TRBV30 and TRBJ2-7, is SQTIHQWPATLVQPVGSPLSLECTVEGTSNPNLYWYRQAAGRGLQLLFYSVGIGQISSEVPQNLSASRPQDRQFILSSKKLLLSDSGFYLCAWSWGRQGVFSGDGPPYEQYFGPGTRLTVT.

The V and J genes are TRBV5-6 and TRBJ2-5, with D maybe TRBD2 (6 bases). TRBJ2-7 explains the end of the DNA better; the J call may be wrong. CDR3 size: 15 residues. Germline lookup yields CDR1 SGHDT and CDR2 YYEEEE. The CDR3 bases are TGTGCCAGCAGCTTGGCGCTAGCGCGCTCCTACGAGCAGTACTTC. It yields the protein CASSLALARSYEQYF.

The chain carries TRBV5-4 and TRBJ2-3, with a tentative D call TRBD1 (6 bases). CDR3 length equals 14 residues. In germline, CDR1 is SGHNT, CDR2 YYREEE (reference sequence). Trimming pared 1 base from V and 5 bases from J, leaving 11 bases between. Here the CDR3 DNA reads TGTGCCAGCAGCTTGACAGGGTCAGGAGATACGCAGTATTTT. It codes for CASSLTGSGDTQYF.

The chain recombines TRBV6-6 with TRBJ1-1; D is ambiguous. The germline CDR1 and CDR2 sequences are MNHNY and SVGAGI (reference sequence). This CDR3 is 11 amino acids long. Trimming removed 5 bases at V and 1 base at J, with 2 bases between. This chain's CDR3 is CASSRNTEAFF. In nucleotides, the CDR3 is TGTGCCAGCAGTCGGAACACTGAAGCTTTCTTT.

This sequence joins TRBV7-9 and TRBJ2-4, with D possibly matching TRBD2 (6 bases). CDR3 length equals 15 residues. The germline CDR1 and CDR2 sequences are SEHNR and FQNEAQ (reference sequence). V dropped 5 bases and J dropped 3 bases, with 14 bases sitting between them. CDR3 DNA: TGTGCCAGCAGCAGAAGCGGACTAAACAAAAACATTCAGTACTTC. Translating gives CASSRSGLNKNIQYF.

The chain is built from TRBV30 and TRBJ1-2, with TRBD1 matching 10 bases. Unmatched junction bases numbered 6, after V lost 3 bases and J lost 8 bases. Germline-derived CDR1 and CDR2 are GTSNPN and SVGIG (reference sequence). This CDR3 spans 13 amino acids. CDR3 sequence (DNA): TGTGCCTGGAGGTTGACAGGGGGCCGAGGCTACACCTTC. This translates into CAWRLTGGRGYTF. The full variable domain, its missing parts supplied by reference TRBV30 and TRBJ1-2, is SQTIHQWPATLVQPVGSPLSLECTVEGTSNPNLYWYRQAAGRGLQLLFYSVGIGQISSEVPQNLSASRPQDRQFILSSKKLLLSDSGFYLCAWRLTGGRGYTFGSGTRLTVV.

The rearrangement uses TRBV9 and TRBJ2-1, with 11 bases that match TRBD2. Trimming removed 0 bases from V and 7 bases from J; junction bases left unmatched: 6. Germline V CDR1 and CDR2: SGDLS, YYNGEE. This CDR3 has 16 amino acids. CDR3 sequence reads: CASSVAYLAGGNEQFF. The CDR3, as DNA: TGTGCCAGCAGCGTAGCTTATCTAGCGGGAGGTAATGAGCAGTTCTTC.

The CDR3 DNA reads TGTGCCAGTAGTATATTGGGACAGCACTACCGGGGAAACACCGGGGAGCTGTTTTTT. It is translated as CASSILGQHYRGNTGELFF. The J gene is TRBJ2-2, the V gene TRBV19; the match to TRBD1 covers 7 bases. J was trimmed by 2 bases and V by 2 bases; bases with no gene match: 14. Germline-derived CDR1 and CDR2 are LNHDA and SQIVND (reference sequence). This CDR3 is built from 19 residues.